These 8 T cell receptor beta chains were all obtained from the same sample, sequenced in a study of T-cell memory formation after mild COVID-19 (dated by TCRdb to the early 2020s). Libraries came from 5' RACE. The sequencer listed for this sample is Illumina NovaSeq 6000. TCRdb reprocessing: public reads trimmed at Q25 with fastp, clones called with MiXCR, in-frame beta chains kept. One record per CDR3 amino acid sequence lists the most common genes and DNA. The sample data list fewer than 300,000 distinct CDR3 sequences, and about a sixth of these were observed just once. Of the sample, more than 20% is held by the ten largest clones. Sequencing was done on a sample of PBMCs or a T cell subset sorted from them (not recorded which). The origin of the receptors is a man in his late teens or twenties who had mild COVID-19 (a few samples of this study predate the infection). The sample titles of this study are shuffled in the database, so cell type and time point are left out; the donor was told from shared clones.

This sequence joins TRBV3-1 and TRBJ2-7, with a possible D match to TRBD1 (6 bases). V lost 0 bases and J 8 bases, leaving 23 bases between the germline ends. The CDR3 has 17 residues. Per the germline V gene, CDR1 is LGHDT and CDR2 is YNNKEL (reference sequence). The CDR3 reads CASSQDWQGDRHFQQYF. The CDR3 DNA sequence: TGTGCCAGCAGCCAAGATTGGCAAGGAGACAGGCACTTTCAGCAGTACTTC.

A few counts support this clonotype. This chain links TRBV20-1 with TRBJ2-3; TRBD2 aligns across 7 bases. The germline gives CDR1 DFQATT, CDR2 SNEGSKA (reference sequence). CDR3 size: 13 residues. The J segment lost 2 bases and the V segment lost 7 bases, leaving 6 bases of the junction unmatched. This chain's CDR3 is CSGKRDPTDTQYF. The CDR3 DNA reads TGCAGTGGCAAGCGGGACCCCACAGATACGCAGTATTTT.

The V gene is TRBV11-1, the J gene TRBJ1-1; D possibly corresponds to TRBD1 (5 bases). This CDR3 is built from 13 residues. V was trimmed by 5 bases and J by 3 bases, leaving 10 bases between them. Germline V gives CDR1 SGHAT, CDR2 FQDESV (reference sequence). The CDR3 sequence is CASSKGLYTEAFF. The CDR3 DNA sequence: TGTGCCAGCAGCAAGGGACTTTACACTGAAGCTTTCTTT.

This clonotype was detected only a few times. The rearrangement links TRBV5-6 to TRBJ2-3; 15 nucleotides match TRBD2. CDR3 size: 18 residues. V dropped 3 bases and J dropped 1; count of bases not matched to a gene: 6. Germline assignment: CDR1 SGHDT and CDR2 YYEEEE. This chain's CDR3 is CASSWTSGGAGGTDTQYF. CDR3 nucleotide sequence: TGTGCCAGCAGCTGGACTAGCGGGGGGGCCGGGGGCACAGATACGCAGTATTTT.

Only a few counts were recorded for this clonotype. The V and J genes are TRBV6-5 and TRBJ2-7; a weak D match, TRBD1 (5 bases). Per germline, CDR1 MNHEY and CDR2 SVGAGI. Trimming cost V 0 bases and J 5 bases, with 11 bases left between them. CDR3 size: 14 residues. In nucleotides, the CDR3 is TGTGCCAGCAGTTACTCTGGCAGGGAAAACGAGCAGTACTTC. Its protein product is CASSYSGRENEQYF.

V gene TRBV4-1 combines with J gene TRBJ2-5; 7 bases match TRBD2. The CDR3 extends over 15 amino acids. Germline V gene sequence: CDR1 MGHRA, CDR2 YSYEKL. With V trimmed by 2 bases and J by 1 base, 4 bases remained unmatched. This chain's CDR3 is CASSQRPGGQETQYF. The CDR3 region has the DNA TGCGCCAGCAGCCAACGCCCGGGGGGCCAAGAGACCCAGTACTTC.

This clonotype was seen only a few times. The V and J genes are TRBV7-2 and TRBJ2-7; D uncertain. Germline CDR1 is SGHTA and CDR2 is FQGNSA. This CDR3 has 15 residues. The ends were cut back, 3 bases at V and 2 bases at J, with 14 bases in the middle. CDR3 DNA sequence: TGTGCCAGCAGCTTTTCCGGTATACTGACCTACGAGCAGTACTTC. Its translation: CASSFSGILTYEQYF.

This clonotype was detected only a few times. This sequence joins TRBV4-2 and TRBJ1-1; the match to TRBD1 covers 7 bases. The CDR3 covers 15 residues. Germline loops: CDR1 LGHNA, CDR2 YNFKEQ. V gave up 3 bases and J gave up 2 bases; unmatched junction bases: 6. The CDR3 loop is CASSHDRATNTEAFF. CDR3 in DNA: TGTGCCAGCAGCCACGACAGGGCCACCAACACTGAAGCTTTCTTT.